A single sample is the source of the 28 T cell receptor beta chains below, sequenced in a study of blood T cell repertoires in COVID-19. The repertoire was sequenced with immunoSEQ multiplex PCR; TCRdb's copy has only in-frame clones and lacks some. Of about 61,000 clones in the sample, 85% were seen once. Sequencing input: peripheral blood. All receptors derive from a man aged 65 to 85 with acute or convalescent COVID-19.

The genes are TRBV5-1 and TRBJ2-1, with 11 bases that match TRBD2. The CDR3 spans 15 residues. Germline V gene lookup returns CDR1 SGHRS and CDR2 YFSETQ. V trimming: 1 base; J trimming: 7 bases; junction bases outside the gene matches: 4. This chain's CDR3 is CASSLLTSGGNEQFF. In nucleotides, the CDR3 is TGCGCCAGCAGCTTGCTTACTAGCGGGGGAAATGAGCAGTTCTTC.

The V gene is TRBV13, the J gene TRBJ1-1; D unresolved. The length of the CDR3 is 14 residues. Germline CDR1 reads PRHDT; CDR2 reads FYEKMQ (reference sequence). The V gene lost 5 bases and the J gene lost 2 bases, with 12 bases spanning the gap. The CDR3 sequence: CASSQGTGNTEAFF. In DNA form, the CDR3 reads TGTGCCAGCAGCCAAGGAACGGGAAACACTGAAGCTTTCTTT.

V and J are TRBV30 and TRBJ2-3; D is perhaps TRBD1 (7 bases). The CDR3 is 15 amino acids. Trimming cost V 5 bases and J 1 base, with 16 bases left between them. From germline, CDR1 is GTSNPN and CDR2 SVGIG (reference sequence). This CDR3 is CAWEYDREGTDTQYF. The CDR3 coding sequence is TGTGCCTGGGAGTACGACAGGGAGGGCACAGATACGCAGTATTTT.

The CDR3 is CASSTPETSSYEQYF. The CDR3 region has the DNA TGCGCCAGCAGCACCCCCGAAACCAGCTCCTACGAGCAGTACTTC. The chain carries TRBV5-1 and TRBJ2-7; D gene uncertain. Germline V lookup: CDR1 SGHRS, CDR2 YFSETQ. The CDR3 has 15 residues. With 4 bases removed from V and 0 bases from J, the gap between germline ends came to 14 bases. Drawing the rest from reference TRBV5-1 and TRBJ2-7, the complete variable domain is KAGVTQTPRYLIKTRGQQVTLSCSPISGHRSVSWYQQTPGQGLQFLFEYFSETQRNKGNFPGRFSGRQFSNSRSEMNVSTLELGDSALYLCASSTPETSSYEQYFGPGTRLTVT.

V is TRBV3-1 (or the pseudogene TRBV3-2) and J is TRBJ2-1; 13 nucleotides align to TRBD2. The CDR3 is 17 amino acids. J was trimmed by 2 bases and V by 5 bases; bases with no gene match: 6. CDR1 is LGHDT and CDR2 is YNNKEL in the germline V gene (reference sequence). CDR3 loop: CASSAGTSGETYNEQFF. The DNA of the CDR3 is TGTGCCAGCAGCGCCGGGACTAGCGGGGAAACCTACAATGAGCAGTTCTTC.

This clone was found a few times. This chain links TRBV7-2 with TRBJ1-1, with 9 bases matching TRBD1. This CDR3 region has 16 residues. Germline values: CDR1 SGHTA, CDR2 FQGNSA. V was pared by 5 bases and J by 9 bases, with 16 bases of the junction left unmatched. The DNA of the CDR3 is TGTGCCAGCAGCCAGGTGCCGGGACAGGGAGCGTTGAAAGCTTTCTTT. It encodes CASSQVPGQGALKAFF.

This chain connects TRBV18 to TRBJ2-3, with D unclear. The V gene lost 2 bases and the J gene lost 6 bases, with 12 bases spanning the gap. Per germline, CDR1 KGHSH and CDR2 LQKENI. The CDR3 is made up of 14 amino acids. As DNA, the CDR3 is TGTGCCAGCTCACCAAGACTCCGAAGCGATACGCAGTATTTT. It translates to CASSPRLRSDTQYF.

This clone occurred a few times. V and J are TRBV6-4 and TRBJ1-2; D is undetermined. The CDR3 contains 15 residues. Per the germline V gene, CDR1 is MRHNA and CDR2 is SNTAGT. Trimming took off 0 bases at V and 5 bases at J, with 13 bases between the two ends. Written as DNA, the CDR3 is TGTGCCAGCAGTGACTCCCCGGGGAGACTATATGGCTACACCTTC. Its protein product is CASSDSPGRLYGYTF.

The V and J genes are TRBV9 and TRBJ1-2; perhaps TRBD1 as D (5 bases). V was clipped by 0 bases and J by 7 bases, with 16 bases between them. The length of the CDR3 is 15 residues. From germline, CDR1 is SGDLS and CDR2 YYNGEE. The CDR3 DNA sequence: TGTGCCAGCAGCGTAGCTGGGGGGTATAGGGGTGGCTACACCTTC. This sequence encodes CASSVAGGYRGGYTF. The whole variable domain, filled in from reference TRBV9 and TRBJ1-2, reads DSGVTQTPKHLITATGQRVTLRCSPRSGDLSVYWYQQSLDQGLQFLIQYYNGEERAKGNILERFSAQQFPDLHSELNLSSLELGDSALYFCASSVAGGYRGGYTFGSGTRLTVV.

This clone was recorded a few times. V usage is TRBV5-1 and J usage is TRBJ1-2; 7 bases fit TRBD1. Germline loops: CDR1 SGHRS, CDR2 YFSETQ. The CDR3 has 14 residues. V lost 6 bases and J lost 4; bases outside the gene matches: 9. In DNA, the CDR3 is TGCGCCAGCACCCTGACAGGGCTGGGCTATGGCTACACCTTC. It yields the protein CASTLTGLGYGYTF.

This clone was seen once. The V gene is TRBV7-8, the J gene TRBJ2-2, with 9 bases identical to TRBD2. Germline V lookup: CDR1 SGHVS, CDR2 FQNEAQ. Germline trimming cut 8 bases from V and 1 base from J; bases unmatched to any gene: 8. The CDR3 is 16 amino acids. CDR3 in DNA: TGTGCCAGCGAAGAGCGGGGGGCCGTGAACACCGGGGAGCTGTTTTTT. It specifies CASEERGAVNTGELFF.

This chain connects TRBV28 to TRBJ2-3, with a possible D match to TRBD2 (6 bases). There are 13 residues in the CDR3. V lost 3 bases and J 4 bases, leaving 8 bases between the germline ends. The germline V gene has CDR1 MDHEN and CDR2 SYDVKM. The CDR3 spells CASSFTSPDTQYF. CDR3 DNA: TGTGCCAGCAGTTTTACTAGCCCAGATACGCAGTATTTT.

V gene TRBV10-3 combines with J gene TRBJ1-1; tentative D call: TRBD1 (5 bases). Germline loops: CDR1 ENHRY, CDR2 SYGVKD. V was trimmed by 3 bases and J by 7 bases, leaving 18 bases between them. This CDR3 is 15 amino acids long. CDR3: CAISEKLQGLGEAFF. As DNA, the CDR3 is TGTGCCATCAGTGAAAAACTCCAGGGTCTCGGTGAAGCTTTCTTT.

This chain uses TRBV5-4 with TRBJ2-5, with D maybe TRBD1 (5 bases). V was cut by 3 bases and J by 4 bases, with 16 bases left in between. Germline V gene sequence: CDR1 SGHNT, CDR2 YYREEE (reference sequence). This CDR3 comprises 15 residues. The CDR3 loop is CASSSLTHRGETQYF. The CDR3 nucleotides read TGTGCCAGCAGCTCGTTGACCCATAGGGGAGAGACCCAGTACTTC.

CDR3 nucleotide sequence: TGCGCCAGCAGTTTTGGACAGGGAGCTAATCAGCCCCAGCATTTT. Protein product: CASSFGQGANQPQHF. The chain is built from TRBV5-1 and TRBJ1-5, with 8 bases matching TRBD1. V trimming: 5 bases; J trimming: 4 bases; junction bases outside the gene matches: 8. CDR1 is SGHRS and CDR2 is YFSETQ in the germline V gene. This CDR3 has 15 amino acids.

The gene calls are TRBV28 and TRBJ2-1; 11 bases align to TRBD1. V was clipped by 6 bases and J by 5 bases; unmatched bases: 9. Germline V lookup: CDR1 MDHEN, CDR2 SYDVKM. The CDR3 extends over 16 amino acids. CDR3 sequence reads: CASSQNRDRGNNEQFF. The CDR3 DNA follows: TGTGCCAGCAGCCAGAACCGGGACAGGGGGAACAATGAGCAGTTCTTC.

J is TRBJ2-6 and V is TRBV6-5; tentatively, D is TRBD1 (6 bases). Per germline, CDR1 MNHEY and CDR2 SVGAGI. The V end lost 6 bases, the J end lost 5 bases, and 14 bases lay between the germline ends. CDR3 length: 15 residues. CDR3 bases: TGTGCCAGCAGAAAACAGGGTGTCTGGGCCAACGTCCTGACTTTC. It translates to CASRKQGVWANVLTF.

The chain recombines TRBV27 with TRBJ2-1; TRBD2 aligns across 7 bases. Germline V gene data show CDR1 as MNHEY and CDR2 as SMNVEV (reference sequence). Germline trimming cut 2 bases from V and 4 bases from J; bases unmatched to any gene: 14. The CDR3 totals 18 residues. The CDR3 is CASSLIDWSGANYNEQFF. The CDR3 DNA reads TGTGCCAGCAGTTTAATCGACTGGAGCGGGGCCAATTACAATGAGCAGTTCTTC.

The rearrangement uses TRBV29-1 and TRBJ2-4; TRBD2 agrees at 7 bases. The CDR3 consists of 12 residues. After removal of 7 bases from V and 9 bases from J, the junction contained 9 bases not matched to a gene. The germline V gene has CDR1 SQVTM and CDR2 ANQGSEA. The CDR3 DNA sequence: TGCAGCGCCTCGAGCGGGGAGATCATTCAGTACTTC. Translation: CSASSGEIIQYF.

The chain is built from TRBV2 and TRBJ2-5, with 13 nucleotides matching TRBD2. The V gene end was trimmed by 6 bases and the J gene end by 2 bases; junction bases not matched to a gene: 9. Germline-derived CDR1 and CDR2 are SNHLY and FYNNEI. The length of the CDR3 is 17 residues. The CDR3 reads CASSPPRLAGGQETQYF. CDR3 coding DNA: TGTGCCAGCAGCCCCCCCCGACTAGCGGGGGGTCAAGAGACCCAGTACTTC.

This clone was recorded once. This rearrangement joins TRBV5-1 to TRBJ2-5, with 8 nucleotides matching TRBD2. V lost 0 bases, J lost 1 base, and 5 bases stayed unmatched. This CDR3 is built from 16 residues. The germline V gene has CDR1 SGHRS and CDR2 YFSETQ. The CDR3, as DNA: TGCGCCAGCAGCTTGGGTCCAGCGGGGGCCCAAGAGACCCAGTACTTC. It is translated as CASSLGPAGAQETQYF. Using reference TRBV5-1 and TRBJ2-5 for the parts outside the CDR3, the full variable domain is KAGVTQTPRYLIKTRGQQVTLSCSPISGHRSVSWYQQTPGQGLQFLFEYFSETQRNKGNFPGRFSGRQFSNSRSEMNVSTLELGDSALYLCASSLGPAGAQETQYFGPGTRLLVL.

The chain joins TRBV3-1 (or the pseudogene TRBV3-2) to TRBJ2-7; D perhaps matches TRBD2 (5 bases). Germline CDR1 and CDR2: LGHDT and YNNKEL (reference sequence). CDR3 length: 12 amino acids. V gave up 1 base and J gave up 9 bases, with 10 bases separating them. For the CDR3, the DNA is TGTGCCAGCAGCCAAGGGGCGGCGGGGCAGTACTTC. Translated, it gives CASSQGAAGQYF.

V usage is TRBV6-2 or TRBV6-3 and J usage is TRBJ2-5; no firm D call. V was trimmed by 2 bases and J by 0 bases, leaving 4 bases between them. This CDR3 has 13 amino acids. Germline-derived CDR1 and CDR2 are MNHEY and SVGEGT. CDR3 in DNA: TGTGCCAGCAGTTACCCGTACCAAGAGACCCAGTACTTC. Amino acids: CASSYPYQETQYF.

This clone was seen a single time. Distinct nucleotide sequences in the sample also encode this CDR3. The rearrangement uses TRBV3-1 (or the pseudogene TRBV3-2) and TRBJ1-2, with D unclear. V lost 4 bases and J lost 8, with 11 bases in between. Germline loops: CDR1 LGHDT, CDR2 YNNKEL (reference sequence). The CDR3 totals 12 residues. CDR3 coding DNA: TGTGCCAGCAGCCCGGGTGGTTGGGGCTACACCTTC. It encodes CASSPGGWGYTF.

This clone was seen a few times. The chain has TRBV25-1 and TRBJ2-6; D is undetermined. With 7 bases removed from V and 2 bases from J, the gap between germline ends came to 21 bases. The CDR3 is 18 residues long. In germline, CDR1 is MGHDK, CDR2 SYGVNS. The CDR3, as DNA: TGTGCCAGCAAGGAGTTAGGCCCGAACCCAACTGGGGCCAACGTCCTGACTTTC. Translation gives CASKELGPNPTGANVLTF. Supplemented by reference TRBV25-1 and TRBJ2-6, the full variable domain reads EADIYQTPRYLVIGTGKKITLECSQTMGHDKMYWYQQDPGMELHLIHYSYGVNSTEKGDLSSESTVSRIRTEHFPLTLESARPSHTSQYLCASKELGPNPTGANVLTFGAGSRLTVL.

This clone was observed a single time. The rearrangement joins TRBV10-1 to TRBJ2-3, with 7 bases lining up with TRBD2. The CDR3 runs 15 residues. Germline CDR1 is WNHNN and CDR2 is SYGVQD (reference sequence). The V gene end was trimmed by 2 bases and the J gene end by 0 bases; junction bases not matched to a gene: 2. In DNA form, the CDR3 reads TGCGCCAGCAGTGAGGGCGGGGGAAGCACAGATACGCAGTATTTT. Its translation: CASSEGGGSTDTQYF.

The chain carries TRBV19 and TRBJ1-3; D call uncertain. V lost 1 base and J lost 0, with 10 bases in between. Germline CDR1 reads LNHDA; CDR2 reads SQIVND (reference sequence). The CDR3 is 16 amino acids. Here the CDR3 DNA reads TGTGCCAGTAGTATAGCCGGGAGCCGCTCTGGAAACACCATATATTTT. Translated: CASSIAGSRSGNTIYF. Using reference TRBV19 and TRBJ1-3 for the parts outside the CDR3, the full variable domain is DGGITQSPKYLFRKEGQNVTLSCEQNLNHDAMYWYRQDPGQGLRLIYYSQIVNDFQKGDIAEGYSVSREKKESFPLTVTSAQKNPTAFYLCASSIAGSRSGNTIYFGEGSWLTVV.

The chain employs TRBV9 and TRBJ2-5; D perhaps matches TRBD1 (6 bases). The V gene's germline CDR1 is SGDLS and CDR2 YYNGEE. This CDR3 contains 14 residues. V dropped 4 bases and J dropped 4 bases, with 14 bases sitting between them. The CDR3 protein is CASSPRGGRETQYF. The CDR3 DNA reads as TGTGCCAGCAGCCCACGAGGGGGTCGAGAGACCCAGTACTTC.